What follows describes a single T cell receptor (beta chain). Its antigen is not identified. The PCR made use of 60 Vbeta and 13 Jbeta primers. Here immunoSEQ multiplex PCR was the method, and the copy in TCRdb shows in-frame clones only, minus some. The sample lists 150,000 or so clones, approximately 77% seen once, with around 2.1% in the top ten. This CDR3 spans 15 amino acids. The V gene's germline CDR1 is SGHRS and CDR2 YFSETQ. V lost 0 bases to trimming and J lost 6 bases, with 13 bases between them. These data originate in a study of cytomegalovirus exposure and HLA in healthy donors. Findings of the study overall: CMV serostatus was the only recorded immune exposure for donors. Several top significant clusters appeared, in a later analysis, to be linked to common viral pathogens. In a later analysis, CMV-associated beta chains were mostly HLA-associated, it appeared. Presence/absence comparisons presumed near-even sequencing depth among donors.

The TCR was taken from a man between 45 and 60 years old in good health and CMV-seropositive. The chain combines TRBV5-1 with TRBJ1-5; a weak D match, TRBD1 (6 bases). The material sequenced was PBMCs. This CDR3 is CASSLVPGVGQPQHF. For the CDR3, the DNA is TGCGCCAGCAGCTTGGTGCCAGGGGTTGGTCAGCCCCAGCATTTT.